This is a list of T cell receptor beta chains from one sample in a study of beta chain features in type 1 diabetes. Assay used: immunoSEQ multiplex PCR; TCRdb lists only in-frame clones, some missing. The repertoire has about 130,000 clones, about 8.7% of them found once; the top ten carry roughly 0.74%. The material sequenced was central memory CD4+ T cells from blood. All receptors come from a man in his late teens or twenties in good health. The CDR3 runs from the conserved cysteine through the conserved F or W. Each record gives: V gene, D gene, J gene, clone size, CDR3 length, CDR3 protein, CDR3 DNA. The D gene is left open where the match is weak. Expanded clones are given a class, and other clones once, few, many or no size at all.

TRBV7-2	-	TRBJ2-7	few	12	CASSPISYEQYF	TGTGCCAGCAGCCCCATCTCCTACGAGCAGTACTTC
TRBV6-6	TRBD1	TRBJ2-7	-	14	CASSSLTGSYEQYF	TGTGCCAGCAGTTCATTGACAGGGTCGTACGAGCAGTACTTC
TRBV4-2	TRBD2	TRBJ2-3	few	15	CASSPRTSGTDTQYF	TGTGCCAGCAGCCCTCGGACTAGCGGCACAGATACGCAGTATTTT
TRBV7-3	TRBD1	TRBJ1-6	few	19	CASSPGLSGGSSYNSPLHF	TGTGCCAGCAGCCCAGGGCTTTCAGGGGGTAGCTCCTATAATTCACCCCTCCACTTT
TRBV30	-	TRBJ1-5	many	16	CAWSADASYSNQPQHF	TGTGCCTGGAGTGCCGACGCTAGTTATAGCAATCAGCCCCAGCATTTT
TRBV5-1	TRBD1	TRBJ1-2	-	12	CASSLGQGGITF	TGCGCCAGCAGCTTAGGACAGGGAGGAATCACCTTC
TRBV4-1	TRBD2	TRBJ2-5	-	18	CASSQDGKGLAGTETQYF	TGCGCCAGCAGCCAAGATGGGAAGGGGCTAGCGGGGACAGAGACCCAGTACTTC
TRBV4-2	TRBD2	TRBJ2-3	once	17	CASSQEGGLAITDTQYF	TGTGCCAGCAGCCAAGAGGGGGGACTAGCTATCACAGATACGCAGTATTTT
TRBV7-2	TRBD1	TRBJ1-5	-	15	CASSMGQGSNQPQHF	TGTGCCAGCAGTATGGGACAGGGAAGCAATCAGCCCCAGCATTTT
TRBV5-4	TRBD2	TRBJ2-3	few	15	CASSWPGLAGGTQYF	TGTGCCAGCAGCTGGCCGGGACTAGCGGGCGGGACGCAGTATTTT
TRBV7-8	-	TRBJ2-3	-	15	CASSPRRRGADTQYF	TGTGCCAGCTCCCCCAGGAGGCGGGGAGCAGATACGCAGTATTTT
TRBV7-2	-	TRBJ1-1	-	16	CASSLMAPDSNTEAFF	TGTGCCAGCAGCTTAATGGCACCGGACAGCAACACTGAAGCTTTCTTT
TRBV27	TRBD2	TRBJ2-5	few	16	CASSFGPSGEEETQYF	TGTGCCAGCAGTTTTGGGCCTAGCGGGGAGGAGGAGACCCAGTACTTC
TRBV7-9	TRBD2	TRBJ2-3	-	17	CASSLGLAGVWADTQYF	TGTGCCAGCAGCTTAGGCCTAGCGGGGGTGTGGGCAGATACGCAGTATTTT
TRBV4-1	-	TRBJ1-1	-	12	CASSQGQAEAFF	TGCGCCAGCAGCCAAGGACAGGCTGAAGCTTTCTTT
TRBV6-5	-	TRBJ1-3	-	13	CASRAEVGNTIYF	TGTGCCAGCAGAGCAGAGGTCGGAAACACCATATATTTT
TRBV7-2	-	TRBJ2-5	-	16	CASSPRGLGYQETQYF	TGTGCCAGCAGCCCCCGGGGACTCGGGTACCAAGAGACCCAGTACTTC
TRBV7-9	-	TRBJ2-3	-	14	CASSLVLGGDTQYF	TGTGCCAGCAGCTTAGTGCTGGGAGGAGATACGCAGTATTTT
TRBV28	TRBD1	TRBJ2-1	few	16	CASSHRGRGSYNEQFF	TGTGCCAGCAGTCACAGGGGGCGCGGGTCCTACAATGAGCAGTTCTTC
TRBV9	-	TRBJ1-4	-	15	CASSAGSGQNEKLFF	TGTGCCAGCAGCGCGGGGTCAGGACAGAATGAAAAACTGTTTTTT
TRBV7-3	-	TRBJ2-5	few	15	CASSLTRSGRETQYF	TGTGCCAGCAGCTTAACGAGGTCAGGGAGGGAGACCCAGTACTTC
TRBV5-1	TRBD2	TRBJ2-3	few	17	CASSIGLAGGVGDTQYF	TGCGCCAGCAGCATCGGACTAGCGGGGGGAGTTGGAGATACGCAGTATTTT
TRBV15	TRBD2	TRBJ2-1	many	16	CATRVAGGNGYNEQFF	TGTGCCACCCGAGTAGCGGGGGGCAACGGGTACAATGAGCAGTTCTTC
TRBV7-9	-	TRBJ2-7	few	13	CASSATVSYEQYF	TGTGCCAGCAGCGCGACAGTTTCCTACGAGCAGTACTTC
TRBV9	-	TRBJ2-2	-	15	CASTHAGSYTGELFF	TGTGCCAGCACCCACGCGGGCAGCTACACCGGGGAGCTGTTTTTT
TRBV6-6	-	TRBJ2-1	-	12	CASSRRENEQFF	TGTGCCAGCAGCCGCAGGGAAAATGAGCAGTTCTTC
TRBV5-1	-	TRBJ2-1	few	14	CASSILATYNEQFF	TGCGCCAGCAGCATACTAGCTACCTACAATGAGCAGTTCTTC
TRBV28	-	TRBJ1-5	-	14	CASSSGLFNTPQHF	TGTGCCAGCAGTTCGGGACTTTTTAATACGCCCCAGCATTTT
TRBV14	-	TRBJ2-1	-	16	CASSQKRNRNDNEQFF	TGTGCCAGCAGCCAAAAAAGGAACAGGAACGACAATGAGCAGTTCTTC
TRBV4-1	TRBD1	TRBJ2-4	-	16	CASSQAGGSGKNIQYF	TGCGCCAGCAGCCAAGCAGGGGGCTCGGGCAAAAACATTCAGTACTTC
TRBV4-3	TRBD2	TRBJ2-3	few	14	CASSLAGGVDTQYF	TGCGCCAGCAGCCTAGCGGGGGGAGTAGATACGCAGTATTTT
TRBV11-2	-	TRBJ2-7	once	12	CASSLPRGEQYF	TGTGCCAGCAGCCTGCCGCGCGGCGAGCAGTACTTC
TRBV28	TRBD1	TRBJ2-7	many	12	CASGGQGREQYF	TGTGCCAGCGGGGGACAGGGCCGCGAGCAGTACTTC
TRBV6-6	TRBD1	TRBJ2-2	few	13	CAGTGGETGELFF	TGTGCCGGTACAGGGGGAGAGACCGGGGAGCTGTTTTTT
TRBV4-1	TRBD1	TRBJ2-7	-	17	CASSPPRLTGLFYEQYF	TGCGCCAGCAGCCCACCCCGATTGACAGGGCTCTTCTACGAGCAGTACTTC
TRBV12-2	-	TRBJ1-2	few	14	CASRSVGMKNGYTF	TGTGCAAGTCGCTCTGTCGGGATGAAAAATGGCTACACCTTC
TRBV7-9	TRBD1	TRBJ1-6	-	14	CASSLDRGASPLHF	TGTGCCAGCAGCTTAGACAGGGGGGCTTCACCCCTCCACTTT
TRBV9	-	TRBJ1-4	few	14	CASSSQGSNEKLFF	TGTGCCAGCAGCTCCCAGGGTTCTAATGAAAAACTGTTTTTT
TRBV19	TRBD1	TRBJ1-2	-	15	CASSNRDRGLLGYTF	TGTGCCAGTAGTAACCGGGACAGGGGATTATTGGGCTACACCTTC
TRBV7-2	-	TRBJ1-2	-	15	CASSQLAGLRGGYTF	TGTGCCAGCAGCCAACTGGCGGGGTTGAGGGGAGGCTACACCTTC
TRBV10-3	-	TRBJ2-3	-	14	CAISQTSSTDTQYF	TGTGCCATCAGCCAGACTAGTTCAACAGATACGCAGTATTTT
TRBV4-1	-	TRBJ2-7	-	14	CASSLAGQTYEQYF	TGCGCCAGCAGCCTGGCGGGACAGACCTACGAGCAGTACTTC
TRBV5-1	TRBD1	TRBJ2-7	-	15	CASSSGDSSSYEQYF	TGCGCCAGCAGCTCAGGGGACAGTAGCTCCTACGAGCAGTACTTC
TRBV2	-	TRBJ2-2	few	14	CASRLGDFTGELFF	TGTGCCAGCAGATTAGGGGATTTCACCGGGGAGCTGTTTTTT
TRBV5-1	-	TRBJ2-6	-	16	CASTLPGATGANVLTF	TGCGCCAGCACCTTGCCTGGGGCCACTGGGGCCAACGTCCTGACTTTC
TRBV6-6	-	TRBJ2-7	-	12	CASSSVTYEQYF	TGTGCCAGCTCTAGCGTAACCTACGAGCAGTACTTC
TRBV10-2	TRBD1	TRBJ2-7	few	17	CASSESWGQGVSYEQYF	TGCGCCAGCAGTGAGTCATGGGGACAGGGGGTCTCCTACGAGCAGTACTTC
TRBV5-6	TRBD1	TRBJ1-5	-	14	CASSITGGDQPQHF	TGTGCCAGCAGCATAACAGGGGGCGATCAGCCCCAGCATTTT
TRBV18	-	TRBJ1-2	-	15	CASSPPTGPSYGYTF	TGTGCCAGCTCACCGCCGACAGGCCCTAGCTATGGCTACACCTTC
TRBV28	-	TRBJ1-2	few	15	CASSFGVGQGYGYTF	TGTGCCAGCAGTTTTGGCGTTGGGCAGGGCTATGGCTACACCTTC
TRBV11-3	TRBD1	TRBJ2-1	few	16	CASSQQTIGTGGSQFF	TGTGCCAGCAGCCAACAAACAATCGGGACAGGGGGCAGTCAGTTCTTC
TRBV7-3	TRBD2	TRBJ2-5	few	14	CASSPGLAPETQYF	TGTGCCAGCAGCCCGGGACTAGCGCCAGAGACCCAGTACTTC
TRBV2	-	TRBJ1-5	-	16	CASSERGGFSNQPQHF	TGTGCCAGCAGTGAGAGGGGGGGGTTTAGCAATCAGCCCCAGCATTTT
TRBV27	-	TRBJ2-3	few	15	CASSPNRVLTDTQYF	TGTGCCAGCAGTCCTAACCGCGTACTCACAGATACGCAGTATTTT
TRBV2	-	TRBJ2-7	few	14	CASSDSRGWGEQYF	TGTGCCAGCAGTGACTCGCGGGGTTGGGGCGAGCAGTACTTC